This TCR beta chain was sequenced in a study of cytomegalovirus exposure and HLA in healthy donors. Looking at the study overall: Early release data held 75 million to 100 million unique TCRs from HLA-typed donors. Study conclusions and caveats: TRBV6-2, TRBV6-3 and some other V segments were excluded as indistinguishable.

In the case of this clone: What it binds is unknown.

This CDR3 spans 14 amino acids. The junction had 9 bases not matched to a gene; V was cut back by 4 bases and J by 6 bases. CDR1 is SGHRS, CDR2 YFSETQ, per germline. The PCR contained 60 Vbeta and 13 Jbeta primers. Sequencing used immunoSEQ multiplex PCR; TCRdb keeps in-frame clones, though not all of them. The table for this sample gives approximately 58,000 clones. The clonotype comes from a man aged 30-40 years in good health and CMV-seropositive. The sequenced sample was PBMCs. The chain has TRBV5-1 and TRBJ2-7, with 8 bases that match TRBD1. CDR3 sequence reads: CASSGGQGAVEQYF. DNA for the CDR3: TGCGCCAGCAGCGGCGGACAGGGTGCTGTCGAGCAGTACTTC.